Below, 32 T cell receptor beta chains from the same sample are listed, as sequenced in a study of CD8 T cells in Susac syndrome. It was with random hexamers that about 0.45 to 1 ug RNA was reverse transcribed. TCRdb redid the calling of the immunoSEQ multiplex PCR reads with MiXCR, one entry per CDR3 protein. Among 90,000 to 150,000 distinct CDR3 sequences, roughly 94% were seen once, and the ten largest hold around 0.1%. The sequencing input was CD4+ T cells from PBMCs. These receptors all come from a human donor in good health.

The CDR3 reads CASSSLNQYNEQFF. The CDR3 DNA reads TGTGCCAGCAGCTCCTTGAATCAATACAATGAGCAGTTCTTC. The V call is TRBV12-3 or TRBV12-4, the J call TRBJ2-1; D call uncertain. The CDR3 is made up of 14 amino acids. Trimming shortened V by 6 bases and J by 4 bases, and 13 bases separated the two germline ends.

This clonotype was detected only once. CDR3 sequence reads: CASRKTGSSGANVLTF. The CDR3 DNA reads as TGTGCCAGCAGGAAAACAGGGAGCTCTGGGGCCAACGTCCTGACTTTC. The chain combines TRBV6-1 with TRBJ2-6; the D gene is possibly TRBD1 (6 bases). Germline V CDR1 and CDR2: MNHNS, SASEGT. The germline V and J ends were trimmed by 6 bases and 0 bases, with 12 bases remaining between them. CDR3 length: 16 residues.

The chain links TRBV10-3 to TRBJ2-2; D gene uncertain. Trimming pared 3 bases from V and 4 bases from J, leaving 6 bases between. Germline V lookup: CDR1 ENHRY, CDR2 SYGVKD. The length of the CDR3 is 13 residues. The CDR3 reads CAISEGVTGELFF. CDR3 nucleotide sequence: TGTGCCATCAGTGAAGGCGTCACCGGGGAGCTGTTTTTT.

V usage is TRBV4-2 and J usage is TRBJ1-2, with D perhaps TRBD1 (5 bases). V was trimmed by 0 bases and J by 2 bases, leaving 10 bases between them. CDR3 length: 15 amino acids. Germline assignment: CDR1 LGHNA and CDR2 YNFKEQ. In DNA, the CDR3 is TGTGCCAGCAGCCAAGATACCGGGGACAACTATGGCTACACCTTC. It codes for CASSQDTGDNYGYTF.

V is TRBV29-1 and J is TRBJ1-1, with D maybe TRBD1 (5 bases). Germline lookup yields CDR1 SQVTM and CDR2 ANQGSEA. V was cut by 5 bases and J by 7 bases, with 17 bases left in between. This CDR3 is built from 13 residues. CDR3: CSVNPSRDGEAFF. The CDR3 nucleotides are TGCAGCGTTAACCCCTCCCGGGACGGTGAAGCTTTCTTT.

The rearrangement links TRBV19 to TRBJ2-3, with D uncertain. The germline V gene encodes CDR1 LNHDA and CDR2 SQIVND (reference sequence). V shed 5 bases and J shed 4 bases, with 7 bases lying between them. The CDR3 is 12 residues long. The CDR3 DNA reads TGTGCCAGTAGTCTTTCAGCAGATACGCAGTATTTT. Protein product: CASSLSADTQYF.

V usage is TRBV28 and J usage is TRBJ2-7, with D possibly being TRBD1 or TRBD2 (5 bases each). This CDR3 region has 15 residues. Germline V gene sequence: CDR1 MDHEN, CDR2 SYDVKM. V gave up 6 bases and J gave up 0 bases, with 15 bases separating them. This CDR3 reads CASSLGPGSSYEQYF. The DNA of the CDR3 is TGTGCCAGCAGCCTGGGACCGGGCAGCTCCTACGAGCAGTACTTC.

The J gene is TRBJ2-2, the V gene TRBV5-4, with 9 bases lining up with TRBD2. Germline V gene data show CDR1 as SGHNT and CDR2 as YYREEE (reference sequence). CDR3 length: 16 residues. Trimming removed 0 bases from V and 5 bases from J; junction bases left unmatched: 5. CDR3 loop: CASSLAASGATGELFF. The CDR3, as DNA: TGTGCCAGCAGCTTGGCGGCTAGCGGGGCTACCGGGGAGCTGTTTTTT. Full variable domain (outside the CDR3, taken from reference TRBV5-4 and TRBJ2-2): ETGVTQSPTHLIKTRGQQVTLRCSSQSGHNTVSWYQQALGQGPQFIFQYYREEENGRGNFPPRFSGLQFPNYSSELNVNALELDDSALYLCASSLAASGATGELFFGEGSRLTVL.

The chain links TRBV20-1 to TRBJ2-1; the D gene is possibly TRBD2 (6 bases). CDR3 length: 13 residues. The ends were cut back, 1 base at V and 5 bases at J, with 9 bases in the middle. In germline, CDR1 is DFQATT, CDR2 SNEGSKA (reference sequence). The CDR3 loop is CSARVRLDNEQFF. The CDR3, as DNA: TGCAGTGCTAGAGTTAGACTAGACAATGAGCAGTTCTTC.

Comment on this clonotype: One end of the junction does not line up with germline, which may come from a read error. This chain joins TRBV28 and TRBJ1-1; D might be TRBD1 (6 bases). Germline V gene sequence: CDR1 MDHEN, CDR2 SYDVKM. The CDR3 has 14 residues. CDR3 nucleotides: TGTGCCAGCAGTTTCGGACGGGGGCGATTTGAAACTTTCTTT. It is translated as CASSFGRGRFETFF.

This clonotype was picked up one time. This chain uses TRBV7-3 with TRBJ1-2, with D tentatively TRBD1 (6 bases). The CDR3 consists of 16 residues. Germline CDR1 and CDR2: SGHTA and FQGTGA. The V end lost 4 bases, the J end lost 2 bases, and 17 bases lay between the germline ends. The CDR3 nucleotides read TGTGCCAGCAGCTCTGAGGTGGCAGGGGTAAACTATGGCTACACCTTC. Protein sequence: CASSSEVAGVNYGYTF.

V and J are TRBV18 and TRBJ2-1; tentatively, D is TRBD1 or TRBD2 (5 bases each). This CDR3 has 11 amino acids. V was clipped by 5 bases and J by 8 bases, with 7 bases between them. CDR1 and CDR2 from the germline V gene are KGHSH and LQKENI. The CDR3 nucleotides read TGTGCCAGCTCAGGGGACCATGAGCAGTTCTTC. Residues: CASSGDHEQFF.

V is TRBV18 and J is TRBJ1-2, with D tentatively TRBD1 (5 bases). V was cut by 6 bases and J by 4 bases, with 12 bases left in between. CDR1 and CDR2 (germline): KGHSH, LQKENI. CDR3 length: 13 residues. CDR3: CASSLDRLYGYTF. In DNA form, the CDR3 reads TGTGCCAGCTCCCTAGACAGACTCTATGGCTACACCTTC.

CDR3 sequence: CASSPGGTVVTGELFF. CDR3 nucleotides: TGCGCCAGCAGCCCAGGGGGGACGGTCGTGACCGGGGAGCTGTTTTTT. The chain is built from TRBV4-3 and TRBJ2-2, with D perhaps matching TRBD1 (7 bases). Trimming took 4 bases from V and 5 from J, leaving 17 bases between them. CDR3 length: 16 amino acids. Germline CDR1 LGHNA, CDR2 YSLEER.

The chain links TRBV20-1 to TRBJ1-5; no reliable D call. Trimming shortened V by 4 bases and J by 0 bases, and 13 bases separated the two germline ends. CDR3 length: 15 amino acids. Germline CDR1 reads DFQATT; CDR2 reads SNEGSKA (reference sequence). The CDR3 coding sequence is TGCAGTGCTAAGGACGGAATATATAGCAATCAGCCCCAGCATTTT. It translates to CSAKDGIYSNQPQHF.

The rearrangement joins TRBV24-1 to TRBJ2-5; 9 nucleotides match TRBD1. Germline CDR1 reads KGHDR; CDR2 reads SFDVKD. The V and J ends lost 3 bases and 3 bases, in that order; junction bases with no gene match: 4. This CDR3 has 15 amino acids. CDR3 loop: CATSDTRDREETQYF. CDR3 coding DNA: TGTGCCACCAGTGATACGCGGGACAGGGAAGAGACCCAGTACTTC.

The rearrangement uses TRBV28 and TRBJ2-5; D not resolved. Germline V gene data show CDR1 as MDHEN and CDR2 as SYDVKM. The germline V and J ends were trimmed by 4 bases and 1 base, with 4 bases remaining between them. The CDR3 consists of 12 residues. CDR3 coding DNA: TGTGCCAGCAGTTCGGGCCAAGAGACCCAGTACTTC. It yields the protein CASSSGQETQYF.

The chain employs TRBV15 and TRBJ2-2; D is possibly TRBD2 (6 bases). The V gene's germline CDR1 is LNHNV and CDR2 YYDKDF (reference sequence). CDR3 length: 15 amino acids. Trimming cost V 1 base and J 6 bases, with 12 bases left between them. CDR3 sequence: CATSRVPGAPGELFF. The DNA of the CDR3 is TGTGCCACCAGCAGAGTCCCGGGAGCCCCCGGGGAGCTGTTTTTT.

V is TRBV9 and J is TRBJ2-7, with D perhaps matching TRBD2 (6 bases). V was clipped by 0 bases and J by 0 bases, with 13 bases between them. The V gene's germline CDR1 is SGDLS and CDR2 YYNGEE. The CDR3 contains 16 residues. The CDR3 protein is CASSVGFSGSSYEQYF. The CDR3 DNA sequence: TGTGCCAGCAGCGTAGGTTTTAGCGGCAGCTCCTACGAGCAGTACTTC.

This clonotype has just a few counts. The chain combines TRBV7-8 with TRBJ2-5; 7 nucleotides align to TRBD2. V was clipped by 5 bases and J by 2 bases; unmatched bases: 5. The CDR3 extends over 14 amino acids. Germline values: CDR1 SGHVS, CDR2 FQNEAQ. The CDR3 DNA reads TGTGCCAGCAGCCCTGGGACTACTCAAGAGACCCAGTACTTC. Its translation is CASSPGTTQETQYF.

V gene TRBV5-1 combines with J gene TRBJ2-7, with a tentative D call TRBD1 (7 bases). CDR1 SGHRS and CDR2 YFSETQ come from the germline V gene. The CDR3 extends over 15 amino acids. Trimming shortened V by 4 bases and J by 4 bases, and 18 bases separated the two germline ends. CDR3 amino acids: CASSPGPGGPYEQYF. CDR3 in DNA: TGCGCCAGCAGCCCCGGGCCAGGGGGGCCTTACGAGCAGTACTTC.

The chain couples TRBV27 to TRBJ2-4; 8 bases map to TRBD2. Unmatched junction bases numbered 18, after V lost 5 bases and J lost 0 bases. The V gene's germline CDR1 is MNHEY and CDR2 SMNVEV (reference sequence). The length of the CDR3 is 20 residues. This CDR3 is CASSTILLAEEGLAKNIQYF. The CDR3 DNA is TGTGCCAGCAGTACCATCTTACTAGCGGAGGAGGGTCTAGCCAAAAACATTCAGTACTTC.

The chain combines TRBV28 with TRBJ2-7, with 10 bases lining up with TRBD2. CDR1 is MDHEN and CDR2 is SYDVKM in the germline V gene. J lost 1 base, V lost 7 bases, and 13 bases had no gene match. The CDR3 spans 17 residues. In nucleotides, the CDR3 is TGTGCCAGCACCGTTGGGGCCCTAGCGGGAGAGTCCTACGAGCAGTACTTC. Translation: CASTVGALAGESYEQYF.

The rearrangement joins TRBV7-9 to TRBJ2-3; D unclear. CDR1 is SEHNR and CDR2 is FQNEAQ in the germline V gene (reference sequence). Trimming took off 8 bases at V and 0 bases at J, with 9 bases between the two ends. The CDR3 spans 13 residues. CDR3 nucleotide sequence: TGTGCCAGCGATATTTCTAGCACAGATACGCAGTATTTT. Translation: CASDISSTDTQYF.

V and J are TRBV28 and TRBJ2-7; 8 bases align to TRBD1. Germline V CDR1 and CDR2: MDHEN, SYDVKM. The CDR3 spans 14 residues. J was trimmed by 5 bases and V by 7 bases; bases with no gene match: 10. CDR3 sequence reads: CASTPGQGSDEQYF. CDR3 nucleotide sequence: TGTGCCAGCACCCCCGGACAGGGTTCCGACGAGCAGTACTTC.

The rearrangement uses TRBV19 and TRBJ2-2; 7 bases align to TRBD2. The germline V gene has CDR1 LNHDA and CDR2 SQIVND (reference sequence). The CDR3 spans 16 residues. V gave up 4 bases and J gave up 3 bases; unmatched junction bases: 8. CDR3 sequence: CASSKMSSGDTGELFF. Here the CDR3 DNA reads TGTGCCAGTAGTAAGATGTCTAGCGGCGACACCGGGGAGCTGTTTTTT.

V is TRBV5-1 and J is TRBJ2-3; 15 nucleotides line up with TRBD2. Trimming at V came to 3 bases and at J to 3 bases, leaving 14 bases not matched to a gene. The CDR3 length is 20 residues. Germline loops: CDR1 SGHRS, CDR2 YFSETQ. In nucleotides, the CDR3 is TGCGCCAGCAGCTCGAATGTTGGGACTAGCGGGAGGTCCCAAACAGATACGCAGTATTTT. Residues: CASSSNVGTSGRSQTDTQYF.

The rearrangement links TRBV4-1 to TRBJ2-1; 11 bases agree with TRBD1. Germline V CDR1 and CDR2: MGHRA, YSYEKL. This CDR3 has 16 residues. The trim removed 2 bases at V and 8 bases at J, leaving 8 bases unmatched. CDR3 sequence reads: CASSQMGQGVVDEQFF. The DNA for the CDR3 is TGCGCCAGCAGCCAAATGGGACAGGGGGTTGTGGATGAGCAGTTCTTC.

This sequence joins TRBV3-1 and TRBJ1-1; D unclear. This CDR3 is built from 12 residues. The germline CDR1 and CDR2 sequences are LGHDT and YNNKEL (reference sequence). V was cut by 7 bases and J by 11 bases, with 17 bases left in between. The CDR3 sequence: CASNGGIGQAFF. The CDR3 nucleotides are TGTGCCAGCAACGGCGGAATCGGTCAGGCTTTCTTT. Full variable domain (rest looked up from reference TRBV3-1 and TRBJ1-1): DTAVSQTPKYLVTQMGNDKSIKCEQNLGHDTMYWYKQDSKKFLKIMFSYNNKELIINETVPNRFSPKSPDKAHLNLHINSLELGDSAVYFCASNGGIGQAFFGQGTRLTVV.

The chain's CDR3 is CASSVWGGTEAFF. In DNA form, the CDR3 reads TGTGCCAGCAGCGTTTGGGGGGGCACTGAAGCTTTCTTT. V is TRBV7-9 and J is TRBJ1-1; a weak D match, TRBD1 (5 bases). V lost 5 bases, J lost 4 bases, and 11 bases lay in between. The germline gives CDR1 SEHNR, CDR2 FQNEAQ (reference sequence). The CDR3 covers 13 residues.

This clonotype was detected only once. The CDR3 region is CAAGQGHTEAFF. In DNA, the CDR3 is TGTGCCGCGGGGCAGGGGCACACTGAAGCTTTCTTT. The rearrangement joins TRBV2 to TRBJ1-1, with D possibly being TRBD1 (6 bases). The CDR3 is 12 residues long. V shed 11 bases and J shed 3 bases, with 13 bases lying between them. Germline CDR1 is SNHLY and CDR2 is FYNNEI. The variable domain in full, completed from reference TRBV2 and TRBJ1-1, reads EPEVTQTPSHQVTQMGQEVILRCVPISNHLYFYWYRQILGQKVEFLVSFYNNEISEKSEIFDDQFSVERPDGSNFTLKIRSTKLEDSAMYFCAAGQGHTEAFFGQGTRLTVV.

V and J are TRBV2 and TRBJ1-5; TRBD1 is a possible D gene (5 bases). From germline, CDR1 is SNHLY and CDR2 FYNNEI. V lost 6 bases and J lost 3, with 12 bases in between. This CDR3 comprises 14 residues. CDR3 bases: TGTGCCAGCAGCCTCACAGGTGACAATCAGCCCCAGCATTTT. Encoded protein: CASSLTGDNQPQHF.